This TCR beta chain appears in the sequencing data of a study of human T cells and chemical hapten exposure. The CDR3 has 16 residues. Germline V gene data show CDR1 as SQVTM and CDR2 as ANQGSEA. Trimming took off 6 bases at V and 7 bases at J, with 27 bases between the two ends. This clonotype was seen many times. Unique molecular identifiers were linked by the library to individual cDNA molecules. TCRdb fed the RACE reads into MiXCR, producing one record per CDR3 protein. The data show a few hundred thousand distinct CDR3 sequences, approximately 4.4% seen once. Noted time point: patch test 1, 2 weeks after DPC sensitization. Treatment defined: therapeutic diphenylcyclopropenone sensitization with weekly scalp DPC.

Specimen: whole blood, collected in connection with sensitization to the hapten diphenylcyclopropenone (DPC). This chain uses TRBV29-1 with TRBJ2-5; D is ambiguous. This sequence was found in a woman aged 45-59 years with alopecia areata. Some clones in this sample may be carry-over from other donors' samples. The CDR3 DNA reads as TGCAGCGTGGAGTTGGTTGGGATTGGGCCGCCCATGACCCAGTACTTC. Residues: CSVELVGIGPPMTQYF.